This T cell receptor (beta chain) was retrieved from a study of T-cell memory formation after mild COVID-19 (dated by TCRdb to the early 2020s). About the full investigation: Most TCR sequence clusters were specific to one of the two donors. The cohort comprised two young, previously healthy adult volunteers, one female and one male. Longitudinal TCRalpha and TCRbeta repertoire sequencing tracked T-cell clones expanding and contracting after mild COVID-19 in two donors.

Ficoll-Paque density gradient centrifugation was used to isolate PBMCs. Its CDR3 holds 17 amino acids, cysteine through phenylalanine. Only the CDR3 part of the read is kept: 51 bases, read in frame from the first base. Based on the germline V gene (reference sequence), the CDR1 and CDR2 sequences are MNHEY and SMNVEV. V is cut by 8 bases and J by 10 bases, and the space between the germline ends is 29 bases. Sequencing was performed on an Illumina NovaSeq 6000. Using 5'RACE with constant-segment primers, TCRalpha and TCRbeta cDNA libraries were constructed, with sample barcodes and unique molecular identifiers added in the process. RNA was extracted from every sample with Trizol reagent. The libraries were amplified in two PCR steps, and the second step added a second sample barcode and Illumina TruSeq adapters. The libraries were sequenced on an Illumina NovaSeq using 2 x 150 bp paired-end reads. The source study handled its data this way. Demultiplexing of reads and collapsing into UMI-guided consensus sequences were performed with migec v1.2.7. Using mixcr v2.1.11, the UMI consensuses were aligned to TRA and TRB V and J templates and assembled into clonotypes. A clonotype was counted as expanded or contracted only if both edgeR and NoisET called the change significant, with noise models trained on biological replicates. For edgeR calls, the thresholds were a false discovery rate-adjusted p below 0.01 and a log2 fold-change of 1. As an exploratory analysis of dynamics, max-normalized trajectories of the 1000 most abundant clonotypes were examined by PCA with hierarchical clustering. Each responding clone was given a CD4 or CD8 phenotype based on the CD4+ and CD8+ repertoires, which had been sequenced separately. Using fastp at Q25 and MiXCR, TCRdb reprocessed the public reads and kept productive beta chains. When rows share a CDR3 protein, they turn into one entry using the most common DNA and genes. TCRdb, not the authors, supplied the V and J calls. This sample comprises about 420,000 distinct CDR3 sequences, around a quarter of them detected only once. The ten top clones hold less than 15% of the sample.

Summary of the overall study and its limitations: Only two mild cases were covered in the study, and larger cohorts including severe cases with pre-infection samples were considered necessary. The second-wave clones that peaked on day 37 were not confirmed to be SARS-CoV-2 specific. Some responding clones were found in pre-infection memory, which suggests that pre-existing cross-reactive memory T cells took part in the SARS-CoV-2 response. Contracting CD4+ clones appeared mostly in the CM and EM memory subsets, whereas CD8+ clones were enriched in EMRA. Clones contracting from day 15 to 85 had balanced CD4/CD8 phenotypes, while a second wave expanding from day 15 to 37 was biased towards CD4+.

To note about this clonotype: Its specific antigen is unknown. Per-base quality was not reported, and no clone a single base away is much larger than it.

This receptor was taken from an adult woman who had mild COVID-19 (a few samples of this study predate the infection). The sample titles of this study are shuffled in the database, so cell type and time point are left out; the donor was told from shared clones. This chain joins TRBV27 to TRBJ1-4; 5 matching bases give a weak D call of TRBD1. The sample was PBMCs or a T cell subset sorted from them (not recorded which). The nucleotide sequence is TGTGCCAGCGCACCCAGAGCGAGGAGCCAGGGAGGGTCAAAACTGTTTTTT. Translated, this gives CASAPRARSQGGSKLFF.